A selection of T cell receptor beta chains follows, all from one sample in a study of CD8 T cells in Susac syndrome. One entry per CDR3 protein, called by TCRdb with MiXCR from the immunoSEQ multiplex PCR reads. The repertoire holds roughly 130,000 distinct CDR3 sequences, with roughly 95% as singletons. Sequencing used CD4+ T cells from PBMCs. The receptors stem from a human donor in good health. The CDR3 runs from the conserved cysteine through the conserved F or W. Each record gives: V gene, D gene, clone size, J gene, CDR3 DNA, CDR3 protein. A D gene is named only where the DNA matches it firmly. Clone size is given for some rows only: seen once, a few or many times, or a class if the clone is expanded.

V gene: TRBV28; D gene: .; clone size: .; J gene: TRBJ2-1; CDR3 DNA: TGTGCCAGCAGGGGTTCAGGGGAAAAGATTAATGAGCAGTTCTTC; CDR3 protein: CASRGSGEKINEQFF
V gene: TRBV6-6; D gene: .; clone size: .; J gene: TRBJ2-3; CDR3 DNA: TGTGCCAGCAGCCCCATGCGGGAAGATACGCAGTATTTT; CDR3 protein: CASSPMREDTQYF
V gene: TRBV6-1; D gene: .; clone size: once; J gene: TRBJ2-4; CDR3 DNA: TGTGCCAGCAGTGACAGGGGGAGGGTGGCCAAAAACATTCAGTACTTC; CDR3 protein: CASSDRGRVAKNIQYF
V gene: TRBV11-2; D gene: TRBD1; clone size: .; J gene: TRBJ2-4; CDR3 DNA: TGTGCCAGCAGCTTAACGGGACAGGCCGTGGACATTCAGTACTTC; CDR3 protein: CASSLTGQAVDIQYF
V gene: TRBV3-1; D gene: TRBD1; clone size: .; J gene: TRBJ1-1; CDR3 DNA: TGTGCCAGCAGCCAGCGGGGGGGACAGTCTGAAGCTTTCTTT; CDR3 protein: CASSQRGGQSEAFF
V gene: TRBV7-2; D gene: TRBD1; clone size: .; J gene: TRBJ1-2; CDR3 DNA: TGTGCCAGCAGGAGGGCGGGCAGGGGGCGATTTCAGGACTATGGCTACACCTTC; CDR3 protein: CASRRAGRGRFQDYGYTF
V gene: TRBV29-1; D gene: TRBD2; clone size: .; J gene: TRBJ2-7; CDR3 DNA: TGCAGCGTTGGGGCTAGCGGGAGGCAAGAGCAGTACTTC; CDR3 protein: CSVGASGRQEQYF
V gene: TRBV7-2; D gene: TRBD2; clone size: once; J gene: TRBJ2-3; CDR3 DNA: TGTGCCAGCAGCCGATCGGTAGCGGGAGGGAATACGCAGTATTTT; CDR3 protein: CASSRSVAGGNTQYF
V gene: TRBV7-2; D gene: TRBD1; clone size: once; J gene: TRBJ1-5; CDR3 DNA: TGTGCCAGCAGCTCCGGACAGGTCCTCGGTCAGCCCCAGCATTTT; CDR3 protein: CASSSGQVLGQPQHF
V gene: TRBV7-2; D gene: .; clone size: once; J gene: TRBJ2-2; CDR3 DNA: TGTGCCAGCAGCTTAAATGTCGTATGGGCCGGGGAGCTGTTTTTT; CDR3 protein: CASSLNVVWAGELFF
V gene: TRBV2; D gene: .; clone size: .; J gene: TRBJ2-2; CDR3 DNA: TGTGCCAGCAGCTGGGGAGGACAGAACACCGGGGAGCTGTTTTTT; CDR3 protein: CASSWGGQNTGELFF
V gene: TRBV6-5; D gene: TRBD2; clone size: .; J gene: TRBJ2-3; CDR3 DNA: TGTGCCAGCAGTTACCCCCGGACTAGCGGGAGAATTTGTACGCAGTATTTT; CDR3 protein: CASSYPRTSGRICTQYF
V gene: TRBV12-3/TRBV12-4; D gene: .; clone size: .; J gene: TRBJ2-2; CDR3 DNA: TGTGCCAGCAGTTTAGCGTCAGGGGCCGGGGAGCTGTTTTTT; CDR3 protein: CASSLASGAGELFF
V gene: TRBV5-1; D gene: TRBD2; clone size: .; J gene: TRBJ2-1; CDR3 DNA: TGCGCCAGCAGCCCGTTGACTAGCGGGAGTAGCAATGAGCAGTTCTTC; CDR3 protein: CASSPLTSGSSNEQFF
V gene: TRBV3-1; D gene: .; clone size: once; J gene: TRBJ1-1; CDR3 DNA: TGTGCCAGCAGCCAAGGGGGGGTGAACACTGAAGCTTTCTTT; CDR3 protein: CASSQGGVNTEAFF
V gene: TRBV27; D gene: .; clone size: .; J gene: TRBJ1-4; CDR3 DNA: TGTGCCAGCAGTAAATCAGGGCTCCGTAATGAAAAACTGTTTTTT; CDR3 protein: CASSKSGLRNEKLFF
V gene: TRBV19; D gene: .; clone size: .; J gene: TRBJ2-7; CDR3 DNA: TGTGCCAGTAGTCCCAAGGTCCGCTCCTACGAGCAGTACTTC; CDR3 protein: CASSPKVRSYEQYF
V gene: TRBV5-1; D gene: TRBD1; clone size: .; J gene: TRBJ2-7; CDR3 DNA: TGCGCCAGCAGCACGGGACAGGGGGTCTACGAGCAGTACTTC; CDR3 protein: CASSTGQGVYEQYF
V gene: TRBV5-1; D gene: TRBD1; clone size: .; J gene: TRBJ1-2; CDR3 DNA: TGCGCCAGCAGCTCCGACAGGGTAGTCACCTTC; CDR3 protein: CASSSDRVVTF
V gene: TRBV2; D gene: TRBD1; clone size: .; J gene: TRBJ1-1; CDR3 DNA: TGTGCCAGCACCCTAGGCCCCGGGACAGGGGGCGATGAAGCTTTCTTT; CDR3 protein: CASTLGPGTGGDEAFF
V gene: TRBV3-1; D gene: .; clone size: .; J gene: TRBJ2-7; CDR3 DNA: TGTGCCAGCAGCCAAGGTCTAGGATTATACGAGCAGTACTTC; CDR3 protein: CASSQGLGLYEQYF
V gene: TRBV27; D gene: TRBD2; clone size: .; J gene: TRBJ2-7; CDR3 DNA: TGTGCCAGCAGTTTGGTGGGCGGGAGCACCTACGAGCAGTACTTC; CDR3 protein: CASSLVGGSTYEQYF
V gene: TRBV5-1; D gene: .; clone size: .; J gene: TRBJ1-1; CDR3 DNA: TGCGCCAGCAGCTTGAAGGACACAGGGACTGAAGCTTTCTTT; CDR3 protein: CASSLKDTGTEAFF
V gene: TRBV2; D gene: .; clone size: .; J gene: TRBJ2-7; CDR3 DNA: TGTGCCAGCAGTGTTGTCTTCCCCCACGAGCAGTACTTC; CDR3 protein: CASSVVFPHEQYF
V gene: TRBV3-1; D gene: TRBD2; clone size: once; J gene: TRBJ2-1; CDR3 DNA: TGTGCCAGCAGCGCTAGCGGGAGGTCCTACAATGAGCAGTTCTTC; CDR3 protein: CASSASGRSYNEQFF
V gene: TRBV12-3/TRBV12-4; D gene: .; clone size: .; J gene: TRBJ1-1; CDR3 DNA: TGTGCCAGCAGCTCGGACAGAAACACTGAAGCTTTCTTT; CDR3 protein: CASSSDRNTEAFF
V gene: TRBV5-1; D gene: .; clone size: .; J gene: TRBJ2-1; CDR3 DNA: TGCGCCAGCAGGCCCCCGGGACTGGAGGGTACTGAGCAGTTCTTC; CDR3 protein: CASRPPGLEGTEQFF
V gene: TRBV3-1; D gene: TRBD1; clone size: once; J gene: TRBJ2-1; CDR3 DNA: TGTGCCAGCAGCCACCGACAGGGATCTCTCAATGAGCAGTTCTTC; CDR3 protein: CASSHRQGSLNEQFF
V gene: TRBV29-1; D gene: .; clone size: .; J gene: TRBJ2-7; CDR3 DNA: TGCAGCGTTGTATCCAGGAGCTCCTACGAGCAGTACTTC; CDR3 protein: CSVVSRSSYEQYF
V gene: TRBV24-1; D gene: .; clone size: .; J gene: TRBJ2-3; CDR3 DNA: TGTGCCACCAGTGATCCAGGACCAGATACGCAGTATTTT; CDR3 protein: CATSDPGPDTQYF
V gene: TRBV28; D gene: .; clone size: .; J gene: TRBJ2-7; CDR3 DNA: TGTGCCAGCAGTTCGGGTAGTGTCCCCTACGAGCAGTACTTC; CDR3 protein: CASSSGSVPYEQYF
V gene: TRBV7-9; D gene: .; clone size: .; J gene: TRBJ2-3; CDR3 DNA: TGTGCCAGCAGCGAAGAATGGAGGGATACGCAGTATTTT; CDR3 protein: CASSEEWRDTQYF
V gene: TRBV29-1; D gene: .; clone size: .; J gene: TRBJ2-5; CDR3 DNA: TGCAGCGGCAGACAGATCCAAGAGACCCAGTACTTC; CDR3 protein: CSGRQIQETQYF
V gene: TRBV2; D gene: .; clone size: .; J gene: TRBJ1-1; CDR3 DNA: TGTGCCAGCAGGAGGACGGATTTGAACACTGAAGCTTTCTTT; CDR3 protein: CASRRTDLNTEAFF
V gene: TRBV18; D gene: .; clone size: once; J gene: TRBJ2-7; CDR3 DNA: TGTGCCAGCTCCCGCCAGGGCGGGGTTGCCGAGCAGTACTTC; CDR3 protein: CASSRQGGVAEQYF
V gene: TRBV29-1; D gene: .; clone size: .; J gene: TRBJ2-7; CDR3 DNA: TGCAGCGTCTTGGGCAGGGGCTCCTACGAGCAGTACTTC; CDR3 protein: CSVLGRGSYEQYF
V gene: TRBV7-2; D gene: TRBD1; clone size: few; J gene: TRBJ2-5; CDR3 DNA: TGTGCCAGCAGCCGGGACAGGGCCCAAGAGACCCAGTACTTC; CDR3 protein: CASSRDRAQETQYF
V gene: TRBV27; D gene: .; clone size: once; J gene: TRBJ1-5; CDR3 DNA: TGTGCCAGCTCCCGACAGGCGATCAATCAGCCCCAGCATTTT; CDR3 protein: CASSRQAINQPQHF
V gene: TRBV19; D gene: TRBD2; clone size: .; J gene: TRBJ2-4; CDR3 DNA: TGTGCCAGTAGTATCACTAGCGGGAGGGCCTTGGCCAAAAACATTCAGTACTTC; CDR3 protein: CASSITSGRALAKNIQYF
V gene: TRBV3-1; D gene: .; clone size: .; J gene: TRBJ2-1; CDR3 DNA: TGTGCCAGCAGCCAAGAGCCGTCAACTTACAATGAGCAGTTCTTC; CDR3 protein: CASSQEPSTYNEQFF
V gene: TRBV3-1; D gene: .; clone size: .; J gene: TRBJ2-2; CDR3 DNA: TGTGCCAGCAGCCTCCTGAGGGGGGAGCGCGGAGGGGAGCTGTTTTTT; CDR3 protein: CASSLLRGERGGELFF
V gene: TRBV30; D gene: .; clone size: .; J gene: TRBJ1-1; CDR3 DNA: TGTGCCTGGAGTGTAATAGCGAGGACATTGGGTCGGAACACTGAAGCTTTCTTT; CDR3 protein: CAWSVIARTLGRNTEAFF
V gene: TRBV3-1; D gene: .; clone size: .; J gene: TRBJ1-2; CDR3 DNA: TGTGCCAGCAGTCAGTCTGACATCTCGGACTATGGCTACACCTTC; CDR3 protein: CASSQSDISDYGYTF
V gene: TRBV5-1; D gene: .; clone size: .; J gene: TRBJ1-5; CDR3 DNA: TGCGCCAGCAGCCCGACAGGCCTAAATCAGCCCCAGCATTTT; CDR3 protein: CASSPTGLNQPQHF
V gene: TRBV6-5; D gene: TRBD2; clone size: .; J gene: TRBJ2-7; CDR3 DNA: TGTGCCAGCAGTTACTCGTCTAGCGGGATTTACTCCTACGAGCAGTACTTC; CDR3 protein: CASSYSSSGIYSYEQYF
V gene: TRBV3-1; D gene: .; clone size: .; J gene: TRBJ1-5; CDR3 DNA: TGTGCCAGCAGCCAAGATTCTACTACCAATCAGCCCCAGCATTTT; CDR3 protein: CASSQDSTTNQPQHF
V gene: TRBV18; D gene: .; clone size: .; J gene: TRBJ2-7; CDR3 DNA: TGTGCCAGCTCACCGACGCGGGATTCGGTGCAGTACTTC; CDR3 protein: CASSPTRDSVQYF
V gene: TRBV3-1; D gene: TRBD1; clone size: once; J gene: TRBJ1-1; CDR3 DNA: TGTGCCAGCAGCCCAGGGGGCGGTGAAGCTTTCTTT; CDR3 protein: CASSPGGGEAFF
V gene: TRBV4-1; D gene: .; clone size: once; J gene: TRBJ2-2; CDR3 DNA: TGCGCCAGCAGCCAAGCGGGTGCGAACACCGGGGAGCTGTTTTTT; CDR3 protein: CASSQAGANTGELFF
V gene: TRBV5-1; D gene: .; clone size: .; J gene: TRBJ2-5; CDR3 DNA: TGCGCCAGCAGCCCCAGACTATACCAAGAGACCCAGTACTTC; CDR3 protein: CASSPRLYQETQYF
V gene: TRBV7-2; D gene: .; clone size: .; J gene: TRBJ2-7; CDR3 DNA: TGTGCCAGCAGCTTAACCTTCGAGCAGTACTTC; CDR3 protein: CASSLTFEQYF
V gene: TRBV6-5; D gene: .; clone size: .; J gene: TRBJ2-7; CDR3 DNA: TGTGCCAGCAGCTCCGGACAAGTCGAGCAGTACTTC; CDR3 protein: CASSSGQVEQYF
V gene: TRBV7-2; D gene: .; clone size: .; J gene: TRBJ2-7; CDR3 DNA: TGTGCCAGCAGCTTATCCCGGGGGGCCAGGACAGGTCACAACTACGAGCAGTACTTC; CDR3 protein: CASSLSRGARTGHNYEQYF
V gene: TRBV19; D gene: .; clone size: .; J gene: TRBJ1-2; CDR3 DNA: TGTGCCAGTAGTATTACGCAGGGAGCTGGCGGCTACACCTTC; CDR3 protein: CASSITQGAGGYTF
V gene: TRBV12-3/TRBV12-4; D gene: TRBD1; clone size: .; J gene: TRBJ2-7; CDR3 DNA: TGTGCCAGCAGTTTGACAGGGGCGACCTACGAGCAGTACTTC; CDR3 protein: CASSLTGATYEQYF
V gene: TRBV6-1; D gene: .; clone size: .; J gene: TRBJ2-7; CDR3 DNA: TGTGCCAGCAGTGATGTTCGGTATTCCAGCTCCTACGAGCAGTACTTC; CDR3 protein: CASSDVRYSSSYEQYF
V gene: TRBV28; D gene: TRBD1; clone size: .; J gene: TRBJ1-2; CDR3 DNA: TGTGCCAGCAGTTTCGGACAGGGGATATATGGCTACACCTTC; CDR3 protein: CASSFGQGIYGYTF
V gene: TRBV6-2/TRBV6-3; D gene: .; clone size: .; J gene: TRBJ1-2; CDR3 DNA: TGTGCCAGCAGCAACACACGCGGGATTTACACCTTC; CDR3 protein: CASSNTRGIYTF
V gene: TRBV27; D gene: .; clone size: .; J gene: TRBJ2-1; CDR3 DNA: TGTGCCAGCAGTTTACCCCCGGGGACCTACAATGAGCAGTTCTTC; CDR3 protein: CASSLPPGTYNEQFF
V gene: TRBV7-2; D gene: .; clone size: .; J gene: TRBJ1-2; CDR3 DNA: TGTGCCAGCAGCTTGCACGATACTCCGGAGGGCTACACCTTC; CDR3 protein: CASSLHDTPEGYTF